This TCR beta chain appears in the sequencing data of a study of blood T cell repertoires in COVID-19. Looking at the study overall: From the United States, Italy and Spain came samples of acute and convalescent COVID-19. Sources were T cells, B-cell-depleted T cells, or PBMCs; the material itself was cDNA or gDNA.

From germline, CDR1 is SEHNR and CDR2 FQNEAQ (reference sequence). V was trimmed by 2 bases and J by 2 bases, leaving 5 bases between them. The CDR3 runs to 13 residues. Original data processing: Reference gene primer amplification gave estimated nucleated cell counts. Profiling relied on immunoSEQ multiplex PCR, and the TCRdb table lists in-frame clones only, not all of them. That table gives V, J and clone size, and the DNA gave D and trimming. The sample contains 60,000 to 70,000 clones, roughly 80% of which appear only once. The sequence derives from a man in his fifties or sixties with active COVID-19. V and J are TRBV7-9 and TRBJ2-3, with no clear D. Sample: peripheral blood. CDR3 DNA: TGTGCCAGCAGCTTACTTAACACAGATACGCAGTATTTT. It is translated as CASSLLNTDTQYF. The entire variable domain, with the rest obtained from reference TRBV7-9 and TRBJ2-3, is as follows: DTGVSQNPRHKITKRGQNVTFRCDPISEHNRLYWYRQTLGQGPEFLTYFQNEAQLEKSRLLSDRFSAERPKGSFSTLEIQRTEQGDSAMYLCASSLLNTDTQYFGPGTRLTVL.